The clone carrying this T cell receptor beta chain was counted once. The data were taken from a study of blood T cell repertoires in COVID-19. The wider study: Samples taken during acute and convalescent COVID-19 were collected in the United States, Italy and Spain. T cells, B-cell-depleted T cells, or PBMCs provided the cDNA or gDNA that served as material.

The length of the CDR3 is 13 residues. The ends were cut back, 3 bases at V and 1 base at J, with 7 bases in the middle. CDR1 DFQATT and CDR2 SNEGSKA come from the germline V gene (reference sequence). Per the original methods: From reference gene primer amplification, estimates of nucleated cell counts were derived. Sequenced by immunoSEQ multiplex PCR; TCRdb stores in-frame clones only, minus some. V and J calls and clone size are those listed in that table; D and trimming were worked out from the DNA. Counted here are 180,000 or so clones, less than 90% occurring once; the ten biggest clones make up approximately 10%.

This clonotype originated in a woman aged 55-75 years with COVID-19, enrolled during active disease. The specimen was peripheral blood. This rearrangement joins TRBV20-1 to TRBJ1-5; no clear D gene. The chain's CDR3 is CSASRGSNQPQHF. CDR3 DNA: TGCAGTGCTAGTCGCGGCAGCAATCAGCCCCAGCATTTT.